This section outlines one T cell receptor (beta chain) sequence together with its context. What it binds is not known. Sequencing targeted expressed TCRB transcripts, as all isolated RNA had been reverse transcribed. Average reads for naive, central memory and regulatory T cell samples were about 3.57 million. Measured with immunoSEQ multiplex PCR; TCRdb has only the in-frame clones, and not every one. The table records over 150,000 clones, 7.8% of them present only once. One heparinised draw of blood, averaging roughly 0.12 L, came from each donor. The CDR3 is 13 amino acids. This specimen belongs to a study of beta chain features in type 1 diabetes. Whole-study results and caveats: Moderate but significant shortening of TCRB CDR3s was recorded in all four CD4+ subsets from Type 1 diabetes patients.

V gene TRBV23-1 combines with J gene TRBJ2-5, with a weak D call TRBD2 (5 bases). The end of the DNA is better explained by TRBJ2-7, so the J call may be wrong. TRBV23-1 is sorted into the ORF group, with uncertain function. The clonotype originates from a middle-aged woman with type 1 diabetes. The material sequenced was central memory CD4+ T cells from blood. The CDR3 nucleotides are TGCGCCAGCAGTCAATCGCGGGTTAACGAGCAGTACTTC. Translated: CASSQSRVNEQYF.